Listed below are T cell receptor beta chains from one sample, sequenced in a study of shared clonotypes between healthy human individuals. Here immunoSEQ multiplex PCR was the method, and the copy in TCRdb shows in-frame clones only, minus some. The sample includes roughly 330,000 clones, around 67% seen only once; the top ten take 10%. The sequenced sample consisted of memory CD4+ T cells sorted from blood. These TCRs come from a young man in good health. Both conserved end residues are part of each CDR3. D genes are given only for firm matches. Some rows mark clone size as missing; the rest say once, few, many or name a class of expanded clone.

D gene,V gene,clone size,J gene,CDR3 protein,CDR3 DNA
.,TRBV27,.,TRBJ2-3,CASRPRQATSTDTQYF,TGTGCCAGCAGGCCTCGACAGGCTACTAGCACAGATACGCAGTATTTT
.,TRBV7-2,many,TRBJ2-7,CASSRDASYEQYF,TGTGCCAGCAGCCGGGACGCATCCTACGAGCAGTACTTC
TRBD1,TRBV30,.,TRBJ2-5,CAWSRPTGDIETQYF,TGTGCCTGGAGTCGCCCGACAGGGGACATAGAGACCCAGTACTTC
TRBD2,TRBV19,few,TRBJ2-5,CASSITSGETQYF,TGTGCCAGTAGTATCACTAGCGGGGAGACCCAGTACTTC
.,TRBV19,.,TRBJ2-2,CASSISTATGELFF,TGTGCCAGTAGTATTTCCACAGCTACCGGGGAGCTGTTTTTT
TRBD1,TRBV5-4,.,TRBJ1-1,CASSARRDRAHTEAFF,TGTGCCAGCAGCGCGAGAAGGGACAGGGCTCACACTGAAGCTTTCTTT
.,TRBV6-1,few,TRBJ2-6,CASRSSGANVLTF,TGTGCCAGCAGGAGCTCTGGGGCCAACGTCCTGACTTTC
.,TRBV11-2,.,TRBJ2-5,CASRNQGRETQYF,TGTGCCAGCAGGAACCAGGGACGAGAGACCCAGTACTTC
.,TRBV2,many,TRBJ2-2,CASTARGTGELFF,TGTGCCAGCACAGCCCGGGGCACCGGGGAGCTGTTTTTT
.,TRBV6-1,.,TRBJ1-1,CASRAGLNTEAFF,TGTGCCAGCAGGGCGGGCTTGAACACTGAAGCTTTCTTT
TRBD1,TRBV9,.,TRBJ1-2,CASSVGTGGNYGYTF,TGTGCCAGCAGCGTAGGGACAGGGGGCAACTATGGCTACACCTTC
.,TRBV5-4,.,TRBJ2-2,CASSRQVLAGELFF,TGTGCCAGCAGCCGACAGGTGTTGGCCGGGGAGCTGTTTTTT
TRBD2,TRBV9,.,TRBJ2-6,CASSVGPEREGLFGANVLTF,TGTGCCAGCAGCGTAGGCCCTGAGCGGGAGGGCCTCTTTGGGGCCAACGTCCTGACTTTC
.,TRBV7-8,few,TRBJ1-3,CASSLASQNPANTIYF,TGTGCCAGCAGCTTAGCTTCCCAGAACCCCGCGAACACCATATATTTT
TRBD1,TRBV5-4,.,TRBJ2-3,CASSSIGTGNTDTQYF,TGTGCCAGCAGTTCAATCGGGACAGGGAACACAGATACGCAGTATTTT
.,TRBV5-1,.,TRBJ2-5,CASSLSTNGETQYF,TGCGCCAGCAGCCTGAGTACGAACGGGGAGACCCAGTACTTC
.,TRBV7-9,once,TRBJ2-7,CASSQTGYEQYF,TGTGCCAGCAGCCAAACAGGGTACGAGCAGTACTTC
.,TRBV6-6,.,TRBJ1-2,CASSGGLDYGYTF,TGTGCCAGCAGTGGGGGGCTGGACTATGGCTACACCTTC
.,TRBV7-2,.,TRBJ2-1,CASSLAPTNNEQFF,TGTGCCAGCAGCTTAGCCCCGACCAATAATGAGCAGTTCTTC
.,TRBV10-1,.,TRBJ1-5,CASSESGSNQPQHF,TGCGCCAGCAGTGAGTCGGGCAGCAATCAGCCCCAGCATTTT
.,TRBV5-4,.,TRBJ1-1,CASSLSSLEENTEAFF,TGTGCCAGCAGCTTATCCTCACTGGAGGAGAACACTGAAGCTTTCTTT
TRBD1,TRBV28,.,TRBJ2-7,CASSPETGVYEQYF,TGTGCCAGCAGTCCAGAGACAGGGGTCTACGAGCAGTACTTC
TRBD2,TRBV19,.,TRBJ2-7,CASSIASLAGHEQYF,TGTGCCAGTAGTATTGCCTCACTAGCGGGCCACGAGCAGTACTTC
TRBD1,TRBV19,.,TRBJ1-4,CASSTRGVGTNEKLFF,TGTGCCAGTAGTACCAGGGGGGTTGGAACTAATGAAAAACTGTTTTTT
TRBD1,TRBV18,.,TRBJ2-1,CASSPRGSYNEQFF,TGTGCCAGCTCACCCAGGGGGTCCTACAATGAGCAGTTCTTC
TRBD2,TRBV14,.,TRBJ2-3,CASSPGGVTDTQYF,TGTGCCAGCAGCCCGGGGGGGGTCACAGATACGCAGTATTTT
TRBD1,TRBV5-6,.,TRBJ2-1,CASSLEQGFSYNEQFF,TGTGCCAGCAGCTTGGAACAGGGGTTCTCCTACAATGAGCAGTTCTTC
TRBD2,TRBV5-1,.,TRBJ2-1,CASSFGGSNLGNEQFF,TGCGCCAGCAGCTTCGGCGGGAGTAATCTGGGCAATGAGCAGTTCTTC
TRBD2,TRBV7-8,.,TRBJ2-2,CASRWRPSGSDTGELFF,TGTGCCAGCAGGTGGAGACCTAGCGGGAGCGACACCGGGGAGCTGTTTTTT